Reported below is one T cell receptor (beta chain). Its antigen remains unknown. Added by template switching were UMIs that each held a 6-nucleotide sample barcode. The study subjected TCRalpha and TCRbeta cDNA to two nested PCRs of approximately 17 and 9 cycles. TCRdb re-called the 5' RACE reads, yielding one record per CDR3 amino acid sequence without DNA. This sample contains roughly 200,000 distinct CDR3 sequences. Germline assignment: CDR1 SGHAT and CDR2 FQNNGV. CDR3 size: 15 residues. This specimen comes from a study of monozygotic twins with inflammatory bowel disease. The study, taken as a whole, reports: Support for a single strong signal or clonotype associated with IBD was absent. Twin concordance left repertoire similarity unchanged, with limited power a possible explanation for this lack of difference.

The chain employs TRBV11-2 and TRBJ2-5; without DNA, the TCRdb call of TRBD2 cannot be checked. The sequence was obtained from a human donor with ulcerative colitis or Crohn's disease, or a healthy co-twin of an affected twin (not recorded which). Sequenced sample: blood. This chain's CDR3 is CASSSDPAYERTQYF.